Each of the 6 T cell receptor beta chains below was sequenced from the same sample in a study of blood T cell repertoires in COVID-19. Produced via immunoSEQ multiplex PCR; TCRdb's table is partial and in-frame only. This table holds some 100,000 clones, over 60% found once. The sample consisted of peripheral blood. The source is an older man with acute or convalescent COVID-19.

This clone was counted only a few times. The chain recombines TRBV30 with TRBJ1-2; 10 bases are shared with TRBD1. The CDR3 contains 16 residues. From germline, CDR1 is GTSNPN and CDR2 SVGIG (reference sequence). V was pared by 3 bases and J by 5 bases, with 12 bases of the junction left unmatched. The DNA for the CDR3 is TGTGCCTGGAGGAAAAGAAGGACAGGGGGGAGGTATGGCTACACCTTC. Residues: CAWRKRRTGGRYGYTF.

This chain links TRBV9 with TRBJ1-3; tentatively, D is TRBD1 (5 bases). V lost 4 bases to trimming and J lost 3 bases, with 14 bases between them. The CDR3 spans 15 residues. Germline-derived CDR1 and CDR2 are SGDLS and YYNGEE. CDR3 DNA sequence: TGTGCCAGCAGCCCAATGGGCCAGGGTGGAAACACCATATATTTT. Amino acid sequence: CASSPMGQGGNTIYF.

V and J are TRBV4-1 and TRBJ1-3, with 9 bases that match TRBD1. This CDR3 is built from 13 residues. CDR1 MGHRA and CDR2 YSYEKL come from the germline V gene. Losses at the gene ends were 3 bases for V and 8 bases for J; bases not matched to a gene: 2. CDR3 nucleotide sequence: TGCGCCAGCAGCCAGGGACAGGGACACACCATATATTTT. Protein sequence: CASSQGQGHTIYF.

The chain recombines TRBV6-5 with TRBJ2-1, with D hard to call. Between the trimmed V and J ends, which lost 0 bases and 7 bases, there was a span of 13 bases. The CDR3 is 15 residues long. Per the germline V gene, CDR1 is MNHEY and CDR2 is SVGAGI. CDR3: CASSYSQSTGNEQFF. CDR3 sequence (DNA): TGTGCCAGCAGTTACTCGCAGTCAACCGGGAATGAGCAGTTCTTC.

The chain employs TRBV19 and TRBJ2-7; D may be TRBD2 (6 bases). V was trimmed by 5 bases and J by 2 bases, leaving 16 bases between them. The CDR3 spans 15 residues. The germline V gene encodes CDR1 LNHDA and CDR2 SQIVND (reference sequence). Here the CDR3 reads CASSPDSPGAYEQYF. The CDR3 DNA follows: TGTGCCAGTAGTCCGGACTCCCCGGGGGCCTACGAGCAGTACTTC.

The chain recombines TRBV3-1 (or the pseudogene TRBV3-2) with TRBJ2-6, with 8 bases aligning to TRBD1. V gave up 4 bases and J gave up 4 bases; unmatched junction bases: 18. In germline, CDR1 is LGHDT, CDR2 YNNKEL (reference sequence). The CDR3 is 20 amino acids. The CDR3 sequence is CASSLYTAAGGGPGANVLTF. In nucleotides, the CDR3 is TGTGCCAGCAGCCTATACACCGCGGCAGGGGGCGGCCCCGGGGCCAACGTCCTGACTTTC.